A selection of T cell receptor beta chains follows, all from one sample in a study of regulatory T cells in long-lasting Graves disease. One entry per CDR3 protein results from TCRdb running MiXCR on the multiplex PCR reads. The data show 430,000 or so distinct CDR3 sequences, with around 23% seen just once and more than 13% held by the top ten. The sequences come from peripheral blood mononuclear cells (PBMCs), collected when the disease was refractory, from a patient treated with antithyroid drugs. These receptors were taken from a female donor with Graves disease. The conserved cysteine and the conserved F or W are not part of the CDR3 here. The order of the fields is clone size, V gene, J gene, CDR3 protein. Clone sizes are given selectively: once, few, many, or a class where the clone is expanded.

>many|TRBV12-3/TRBV12-4|TRBJ2-2
ASSPGNTPGELF
>few|TRBV20-1|TRBJ1-1
SAFQGNTEAF
>many|TRBV11-2|TRBJ2-7
ATRGPTSPEQY
>-|TRBV27|TRBJ2-5
ASSLSNSETQY
>few|TRBV12-3/TRBV12-4|TRBJ1-3
ANSLGGLTGNTIY
>many|TRBV28|TRBJ1-5
ASSLQRQGAFNQPQH
>-|TRBV10-2|TRBJ2-7
ASSPRLAGTYEQY
>many|TRBV28|TRBJ1-5
ASMVVGNQPQH
>-|TRBV12-3/TRBV12-4|TRBJ2-7
ASSLARGSGRANEQY
>many|TRBV24-1|TRBJ2-2
ATSDSTRSTGELF
>many|TRBV28|TRBJ2-5
ASSLWGSPQETQY
>many|TRBV11-2|TRBJ2-7
ASSSDWTAPYEQY
>-|TRBV4-2|TRBJ2-7
ASSQVLTSGRATSYEQY
>-|TRBV15|TRBJ2-5
ATSRDEAGGETQY
>-|TRBV27|TRBJ2-3
ASSPLENSDTQY
>few|TRBV5-6|TRBJ2-4
ASSQGQENIQY